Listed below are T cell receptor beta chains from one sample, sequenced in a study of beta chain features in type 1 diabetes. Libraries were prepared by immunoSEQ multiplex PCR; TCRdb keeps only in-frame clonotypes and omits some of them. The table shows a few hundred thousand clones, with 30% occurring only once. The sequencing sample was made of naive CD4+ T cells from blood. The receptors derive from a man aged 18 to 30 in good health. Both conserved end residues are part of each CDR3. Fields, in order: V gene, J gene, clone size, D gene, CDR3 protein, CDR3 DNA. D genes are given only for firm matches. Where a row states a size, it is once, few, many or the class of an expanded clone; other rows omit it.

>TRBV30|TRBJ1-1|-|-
CAWSVRRGLAEAFF
TGTGCCTGGAGTGTAAGGCGGGGCCTGGCTGAAGCTTTCTTT
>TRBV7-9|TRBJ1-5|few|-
CASSLGGGDQPQHF
TGTGCCAGCAGCTTAGGCGGGGGCGATCAGCCCCAGCATTTT
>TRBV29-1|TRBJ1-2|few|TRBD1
CSVDSDRVAGYTF
TGCAGCGTTGACTCGGACAGGGTCGCCGGCTACACCTTC
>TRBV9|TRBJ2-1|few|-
CASSGASRANEQFF
TGTGCCAGCAGCGGCGCCAGCCGGGCCAATGAGCAGTTCTTC
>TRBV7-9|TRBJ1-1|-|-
CASSLAGLNTEAFF
TGTGCCAGCAGCTTAGCAGGTTTGAACACTGAAGCTTTCTTT
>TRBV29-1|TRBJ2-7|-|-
CSAGGRAYEQYF
TGCAGCGCTGGGGGACGGGCCTACGAGCAGTACTTC
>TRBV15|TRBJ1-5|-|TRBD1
CATSRLGQPYSNQPQHF
TGTGCCACCAGCAGATTGGGACAGCCATATAGCAATCAGCCCCAGCATTTT
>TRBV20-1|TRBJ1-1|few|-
CSAKGFTEAFF
TGCAGTGCGAAGGGGTTCACTGAAGCTTTCTTT
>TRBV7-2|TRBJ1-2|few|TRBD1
CASSFVGTGFATF
TGTGCCAGCAGTTTTGTTGGGACAGGGTTCGCCACCTTC
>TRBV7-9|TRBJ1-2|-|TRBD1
CALTQGDGYTF
TGTGCCCTCACACAGGGGGATGGCTACACCTTC
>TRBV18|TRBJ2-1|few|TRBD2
CASSPKITSGSGSYNEQFF
TGTGCCAGCTCACCAAAAATAACTAGCGGGAGTGGGTCCTACAATGAGCAGTTCTTC
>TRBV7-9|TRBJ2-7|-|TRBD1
CASSLGTGAGEQYF
TGTGCCAGCAGCTTAGGGACAGGGGCAGGCGAGCAGTACTTC
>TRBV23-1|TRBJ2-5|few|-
CASGTAQETQYF
TGCGCCAGCGGGACTGCTCAAGAGACCCAGTACTTC
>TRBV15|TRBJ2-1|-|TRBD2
CATSRAGTSGEFGQFF
TGTGCCACCAGCAGAGCGGGGACTAGCGGTGAATTTGGGCAGTTCTTC
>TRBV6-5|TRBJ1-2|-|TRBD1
CASSSQGQDNYGYTF
TGTGCCAGCAGTTCCCAGGGACAGGATAACTATGGCTACACCTTC
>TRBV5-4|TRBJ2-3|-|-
CASSSATDTQYF
TGTGCCAGCAGCTCAGCCACGGATACGCAGTATTTT
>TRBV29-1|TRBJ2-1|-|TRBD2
CSGASGPYSYNEQFF
TGCAGCGGGGCTAGCGGTCCTTACTCCTACAATGAGCAGTTCTTC
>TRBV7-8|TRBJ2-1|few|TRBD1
CASRVRTGNDNEQFF
TGTGCCAGCAGGGTTAGGACAGGGAACGACAATGAGCAGTTCTTC
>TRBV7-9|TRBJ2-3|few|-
CASSFGTARTDTQYF
TGTGCCAGCAGCTTCGGGACGGCTCGCACAGATACGCAGTATTTT
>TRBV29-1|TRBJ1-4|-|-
CSVGLRNEKLFF
TGCAGCGTTGGGCTGCGTAATGAAAAACTGTTTTTT
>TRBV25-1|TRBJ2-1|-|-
CASSEERRARDNEQFF
TGTGCCAGCAGTGAAGAGAGGAGGGCCAGGGACAATGAGCAGTTCTTC
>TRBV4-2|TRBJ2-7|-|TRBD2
CASSQVTGGPSYEQYF
TGTGCCAGCAGCCAAGTGACGGGAGGGCCCTCCTACGAGCAGTACTTC
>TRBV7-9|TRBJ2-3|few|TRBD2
CASSFAGGPTDTQYF
TGTGCCAGCAGCTTTGCGGGAGGGCCCACAGATACGCAGTATTTT
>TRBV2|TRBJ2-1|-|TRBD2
CASSVGLAGVLLIF
TGTGCCAGCAGTGTCGGACTAGCGGGAGTCTTGTTGATCTTC
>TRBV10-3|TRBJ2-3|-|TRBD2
CAIRNAGEGDTQYF
TGTGCCATCAGGAACGCCGGGGAGGGAGATACGCAGTATTTT